The following is a T cell receptor beta chain sequence with its context. What it binds is not known. Produced via immunoSEQ multiplex PCR; TCRdb's table is partial and in-frame only. The sample holds some 370,000 clones, about 83% seen once. The data are from a study of Ad26.COV2.S vaccination and SARS-CoV-2 variants. Points from the study as a whole: Analyses that measured TCR breadth and depth may have underestimated total T cell responses.

Treatment given: 15 to 20 received Ad26.COV2.S at low or high dose, single or two shots; a few received placebo; per-sample allocation not given. Samples came from day 63 after the first vaccine or placebo injection. In Boston, the donor was an adult between 18-55 years of age. Trimming removed 1 base from V and 8 bases from J; junction bases left unmatched: 3. Germline assignment: CDR1 SGHNT and CDR2 YENEEA. CDR3 size: 14 residues. The input for sequencing was peripheral blood, taken in a trial of Ad26.COV2.S vaccine versus placebo. The chain is built from TRBV11-3 and TRBJ2-1; TRBD2 agrees at 9 bases. The receptor's source is a person between 18 and 65 years old who received the Ad26.COV2.S COVID-19 vaccine or a placebo. CDR3 amino acids: CASSLVAGVHEQFF. The CDR3 nucleotides read TGTGCCAGCAGCTTAGTAGCGGGGGTGCATGAGCAGTTCTTC.